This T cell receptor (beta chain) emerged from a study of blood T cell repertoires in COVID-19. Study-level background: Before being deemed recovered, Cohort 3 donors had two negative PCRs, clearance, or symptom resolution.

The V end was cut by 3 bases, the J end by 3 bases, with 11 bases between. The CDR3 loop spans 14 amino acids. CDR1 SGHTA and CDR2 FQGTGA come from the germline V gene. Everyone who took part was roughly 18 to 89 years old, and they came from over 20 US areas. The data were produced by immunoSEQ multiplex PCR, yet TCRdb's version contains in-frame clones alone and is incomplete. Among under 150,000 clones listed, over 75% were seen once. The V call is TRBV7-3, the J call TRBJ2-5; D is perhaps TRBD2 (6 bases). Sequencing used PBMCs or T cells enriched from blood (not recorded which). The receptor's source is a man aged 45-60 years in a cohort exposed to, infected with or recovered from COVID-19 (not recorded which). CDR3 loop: CASSLRGGEETQYF. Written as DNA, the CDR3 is TGTGCCAGCAGCTTGAGGGGAGGCGAAGAGACCCAGTACTTC.